The rows below give T cell receptor beta chains drawn from one sample of a study of T cell responses to AZD1222 COVID-19 vaccine. The method was immunoSEQ multiplex PCR; TCRdb's version includes in-frame clones alone and lacks a portion of them. In the table there are over 100,000 clones, approximately 94% of which are singletons. The material sequenced was peripheral blood, taken on day 0 of AZD1222 vaccination. The receptors were gathered from an adult in good health. The CDR3 runs from the conserved cysteine through the conserved F or W. The D gene is left open where the match is weak.

D gene	V gene	J gene	CDR3 protein
.	TRBV6-5	TRBJ2-3	CASRASPTGDTQYF
.	TRBV9	TRBJ2-2	CASSPRGTGELFF
TRBD2	TRBV27	TRBJ2-1	CASRATSGIVNEQFF
TRBD1	TRBV5-1	TRBJ2-1	CASSQQGAPNEQFF
.	TRBV28	TRBJ2-3	CASTRDNTDTQYF
.	TRBV10-1	TRBJ2-1	CASIKLQPTSSYNEQFF
.	TRBV3-1/TRBV3-2	TRBJ2-1	CASSQETPLGSGSYNEQFF
.	TRBV6-5	TRBJ2-7	CASSLGGNSYEQYF
TRBD1	TRBV28	TRBJ1-5	CASIKLTGTGGFGNQPQHF
TRBD1	TRBV7-8	TRBJ1-5	CASSLAGGLSGGQPQHF
TRBD1	TRBV7-9	TRBJ2-1	CASSLTQGAYNEQFF
.	TRBV7-9	TRBJ2-1	CASSSRERIDEQFF
.	TRBV19	TRBJ1-5	CASSISGALNQPQHF
.	TRBV12-3/TRBV12-4	TRBJ2-7	CASSYVGEQYF
TRBD2	TRBV19	TRBJ2-1	CASSKASGDYNEQFF
.	TRBV7-2	TRBJ2-7	CASSLEDQGGSPF
.	TRBV21-1	TRBJ1-2	CASSIPKANYGYTF
.	TRBV5-1	TRBJ2-7	CASSLDSLDEQYF
.	TRBV6-5	TRBJ1-3	CASSPKISGNTIYF
.	TRBV28	TRBJ1-1	CASSPTAGSMNTEAFF